This T cell receptor (beta chain) derives from a study of shared clonotypes between healthy human individuals. Study as a whole: Per donor, three plates held CD4 naive cells, three held CD4 memory, two held CD8 naive and one held CD8 memory. The study, taken as a whole, reports: Clonotypes that were shared across four donors made up approximately 5.1% of naive CD4 clonotypes.

As regards this clone: Its antigen is unknown.

Profiled with immunoSEQ multiplex PCR; TCRdb holds only in-frame clones, not every one. The table lists about 1 million clones, about 75% of them singletons, with about 1.5% in the top ten. Germline V CDR1 and CDR2: SGHTA, FQGNSA. The CDR3 runs to 13 residues. V was cut by 2 bases and J by 7 bases, with 8 bases left in between. The sample consisted of memory CD4+ T cells sorted from blood. As to subset: CD45RA-negative fraction. The source is a man aged 18 to 30 in good health. The rearrangement joins TRBV7-2 to TRBJ2-2; no clear D. The CDR3 sequence: CASSLFLGGELFF. The CDR3 DNA reads as TGTGCCAGCAGCTTATTTCTGGGCGGGGAGCTGTTTTTT.